Included here is one TCR beta chain sequence, with context. Its antigen is currently unknown. The CDR3 length is 14 residues. Germline trimming cut 5 bases from V and 6 bases from J; bases unmatched to any gene: 6. CDR1 and CDR2 from the germline V gene are MNHEY and SMNVEV (reference sequence). Produced via immunoSEQ multiplex PCR; TCRdb's table is partial and in-frame only. The table has tens of thousands of clones, just over 90% seen once; the top ten hold around 3.1%. This sample stems from a study of cytotoxic CD8 clonotypes in ibrutinib-treated CLL. Points from the study as a whole: Public clonotypes were rare and shrank or held steady on treatment. The clonality went up when patients responded to ibrutinib and dropped back toward baseline at progression.

The chain links TRBV27 to TRBJ2-7; 11 bases map to TRBD2. The sequenced sample was PBMCs, obtained after 12 months of ibrutinib treatment. The TCR was taken from a human donor with chronic lymphocytic leukemia. CDR3 amino acids: CASSPTSGTGEQYF. The CDR3 DNA follows: TGTGCCAGCAGTCCGACTAGCGGGACCGGCGAGCAGTACTTC.